This TCR beta chain was captured in a study of T cells expressing NK-cell markers. This CDR3 region has 15 residues. With the 5' RACE reads reprocessed, TCRdb shows one record per CDR3 protein and no DNA. The ten most abundant clones cover roughly 3.6% of a sample with about 540,000 distinct CDR3 sequences. This clonotype was sampled from a man between 18 and 29 years old in good health. This rearrangement joins TRBV12-3 or TRBV12-4 to TRBJ1-1. The sequenced material came from blood T cells: a sorted CD56 or NKG2C T cell subset, CD4+ or CD8+ T cells, or bulk PBMC T cells (not recorded which). This CDR3 is CASSLEAEVNTEAFF.